The rows below give T cell receptor beta chains drawn from one sample of a study of T cell responses to AZD1222 COVID-19 vaccine. TCRdb's copy holds only in-frame clones and misses some; the assay was immunoSEQ multiplex PCR. The sample carries around 140,000 clones, 89% recorded once. The material sequenced was peripheral blood, taken on day 0 of AZD1222 vaccination. These receptors all come from an adult in good health. The CDR3 runs from the conserved cysteine through the conserved F or W. The D gene is left open where the match is weak. The size field is filled for only some rows; it gives once, few, many or a size class.

>TRBV7-2|TRBJ2-1|-|TRBD2
TGTGCCAGCAGCCACCCCCTGGCGGGAGCAGGAGAGCAGTTCTTC
CASSHPLAGAGEQFF
>TRBV6-5|TRBJ2-1|-|-
TGTGCCAGTAGAGGACTGGGAGATTCCTACAATGAGCAGTTCTTC
CASRGLGDSYNEQFF
>TRBV6-5|TRBJ1-5|-|TRBD1
TGTGCCAGTACTCGGGGTCAGGGGGGGAATCAGCCCCAGCATTTT
CASTRGQGGNQPQHF
>TRBV6-2/TRBV6-3|TRBJ1-5|many|-
TGTGCCAGCAGTTCCTTCCGGGGTGGGAGAGCGGATCAGCCCCAGCATTTT
CASSSFRGGRADQPQHF
>TRBV18|TRBJ1-3|-|-
TGTGCCAGCACCACAGGGAGCTCTGGAAACACCATATATTTT
CASTTGSSGNTIYF
>TRBV5-1|TRBJ1-1|-|-
TGCGCCAGCTCGTACAGGGAAATGAACACTGAAGCTTTCTTT
CASSYREMNTEAFF
>TRBV7-3|TRBJ2-1|-|TRBD2
TGTGCCAGCAGACTTCGGGGACTAGATTTTTCTTACTCCTACAATGAGCAGTTCTTC
CASRLRGLDFSYSYNEQFF
>TRBV12-3/TRBV12-4|TRBJ1-2|-|-
TGTGCCAGCAGTTCACCAGCCAAAGATGGCTACACCTTC
CASSSPAKDGYTF
>TRBV28|TRBJ2-5|-|TRBD2
TGTGCCAGCAGTTTCTTCTTTGGGGCGGGAGTTCGGGAGACCCAGTACTTC
CASSFFFGAGVRETQYF
>TRBV9|TRBJ2-7|-|-
TGTGCCAGCAGCGTAAGTGGGGGCGGAGGGGCCTACGAGCAGTACTTC
CASSVSGGGGAYEQYF
>TRBV28|TRBJ1-5|-|TRBD1
TGTGCCAGCAGACCAGGGGGGTTGACCAATCAGCCCCAGCATTTT
CASRPGGLTNQPQHF
>TRBV5-1|TRBJ2-7|-|TRBD2
TGCGCCAGCAGCCTGGGGACTAGCGGGGAGGGTTTACAGTACTTC
CASSLGTSGEGLQYF
>TRBV11-2|TRBJ2-1|-|TRBD2
TGTGCCAGCAGCTTTACCGGGACTAGCCCAATGAATGAGCAGTTCTTC
CASSFTGTSPMNEQFF
>TRBV25-1|TRBJ1-4|-|-
TGTGCCAGCAGTGACGGGCAGGTTTTTGAAAAACTGTTTTTT
CASSDGQVFEKLFF
>TRBV28|TRBJ1-3|-|TRBD1
TGTGCCAGCAGTTCACCGGGACAGCTCGGAAACACCATATATTTT
CASSSPGQLGNTIYF
>TRBV11-2|TRBJ1-2|-|-
TGTGCCAGCAGCCTGTCCGGGGGGGGAGGTGGCTACACCTTC
CASSLSGGGGGYTF
>TRBV11-3|TRBJ2-1|-|TRBD2
TGTGCCAGCAGCCCCCCTAGCGGGAGGGGAAATGAGCAGTTCTTC
CASSPPSGRGNEQFF
>TRBV10-3|TRBJ1-2|-|-
TGTGCCATCACCAAGACAGGCGACTATGGCTACACCTTC
CAITKTGDYGYTF
>TRBV7-2|TRBJ2-3|once|-
TGTGCCAGCAGTTCGAGAGGCGAATCAGATACGCAGTATTTT
CASSSRGESDTQYF
>TRBV11-2|TRBJ2-2|-|-
TGTGCCAGCAGCTTCCCGGGGGCCGGGGAGCTGTTTTTT
CASSFPGAGELFF
>TRBV10-3|TRBJ2-7|few|-
TGTGCCATCAGTGAGGTAGCGGCTTCCTACGAGCAGTACTTC
CAISEVAASYEQYF
>TRBV19|TRBJ1-5|-|-
TGTGCCAGTAGGTTAGGCGCGATACCCAATCAGCCCCAGCATTTT
CASRLGAIPNQPQHF
>TRBV29-1|TRBJ2-1|-|TRBD2
TGCAGCACAAGCCTCGGGACTAGCGGGACGAGCTCCTACAATGAGCAGTTCTTC
CSTSLGTSGTSSYNEQFF
>TRBV5-1|TRBJ2-1|once|TRBD2
TGCGCCAGCAGCTTTCTCGGGACTAGCGCCTACAATGAGCAGTTCTTC
CASSFLGTSAYNEQFF
>TRBV6-2/TRBV6-3|TRBJ2-7|few|TRBD1
TGTGCCAGCAGTTACGGGGGAGGACAGGGGAACTTTTACGAGCAGTACTTC
CASSYGGGQGNFYEQYF
>TRBV19|TRBJ1-2|-|TRBD1
TGTGCCAGTATCCCTGGGGACAGGGACGATGGCTACACCTTC
CASIPGDRDDGYTF
>TRBV7-2|TRBJ2-1|-|TRBD2
TGTGCCAGCAGCTTTCTAGCGGGCTACAATGAGCAGTTCTTC
CASSFLAGYNEQFF
>TRBV28|TRBJ1-5|-|-
TGTGCCAGCAGTCTCTGGGGCGGGAATCAGCCCCAGCATTTT
CASSLWGGNQPQHF
>TRBV5-5|TRBJ2-1|-|-
TGTGCCAGCAGCTTGGCTGTTAGCTCCTACAATGAGCAGTTCTTC
CASSLAVSSYNEQFF
>TRBV19|TRBJ2-7|once|-
TGTGCCCGACAGTATCGAGGAGACTCCTACGAGCAGTACTTC
CARQYRGDSYEQYF
>TRBV7-9|TRBJ2-5|few|-
TGTGCCAGCAGCTTAGCGTTGGGCAGCCAAGAGACCCAGTACTTC
CASSLALGSQETQYF
>TRBV5-6|TRBJ2-7|-|-
TGTGCCAGCAGCTCACTCCGGGACGGGGGAACCTACGAGCAGTACTTC
CASSSLRDGGTYEQYF
>TRBV6-1|TRBJ1-6|-|-
TGTGCCAGCAGTGGGCGGACGGACTATAATTCACCCCTCCACTTT
CASSGRTDYNSPLHF
>TRBV28|TRBJ1-5|-|-
TGTGCCAGCACCAAAATCGGCCAGCCCCAGCATTTT
CASTKIGQPQHF
>TRBV5-1|TRBJ2-3|-|-
TGCGCCAGCAGCCAGGGCGGGGGCACAGATACGCAGTATTTT
CASSQGGGTDTQYF
>TRBV7-2|TRBJ2-1|-|-
TGTGCCAGCAGCTTATTCAATAGCGGCTACAATGAGCAGTTCTTC
CASSLFNSGYNEQFF
>TRBV27|TRBJ1-2|few|-
TGTGCCAGCAGAGCCACTGGACAGCACGATGGCTACACCTTC
CASRATGQHDGYTF
>TRBV4-2|TRBJ2-7|many|TRBD2
TGTGCCAGCAGCCAGGATACTAGCGGGAGCTACGAGCAGTACTTC
CASSQDTSGSYEQYF
>TRBV6-5|TRBJ1-6|-|-
TGTGCCAGCAGTTACTTAGCGGGTAGCCTTAATTCACCCCTCCACTTT
CASSYLAGSLNSPLHF
>TRBV9|TRBJ2-1|-|-
TGTGCCAGCAGCGTCCGATCAAGGACTACACAAAACTACAATGAGCAGTTCTTC
CASSVRSRTTQNYNEQFF
>TRBV7-2|TRBJ2-1|-|TRBD2
TGTGCCAGCAGCGACCGCGGGAGCGGATACAATGAGCAGTTCTTC
CASSDRGSGYNEQFF
>TRBV18|TRBJ2-4|-|-
TGTGCCAGCTCACCGGGACCAGACAACATTCAGTACTTC
CASSPGPDNIQYF
>TRBV5-6|TRBJ1-3|-|-
TGTGCCAGCAGCTTGGGGCCGCAGGCTGGAAACACCATATATTTT
CASSLGPQAGNTIYF
>TRBV19|TRBJ1-6|-|-
TGTGCCAGTAGAAAAGATGTCGTGCTCGGGACACCAAATTCACCCCTCCACTTT
CASRKDVVLGTPNSPLHF